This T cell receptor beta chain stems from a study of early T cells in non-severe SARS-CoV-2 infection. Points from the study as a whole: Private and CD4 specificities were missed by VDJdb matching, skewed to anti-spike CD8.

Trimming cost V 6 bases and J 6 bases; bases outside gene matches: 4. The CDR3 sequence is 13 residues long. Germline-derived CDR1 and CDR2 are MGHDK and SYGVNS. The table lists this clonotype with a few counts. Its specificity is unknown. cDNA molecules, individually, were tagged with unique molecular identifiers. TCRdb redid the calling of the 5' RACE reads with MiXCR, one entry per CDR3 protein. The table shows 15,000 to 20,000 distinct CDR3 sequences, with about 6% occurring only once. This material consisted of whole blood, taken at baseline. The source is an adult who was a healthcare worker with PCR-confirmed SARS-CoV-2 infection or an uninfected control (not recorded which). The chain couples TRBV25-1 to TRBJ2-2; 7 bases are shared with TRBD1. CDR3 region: CASSRQGAGELFF. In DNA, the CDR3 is TGTGCCAGCAGCCGACAGGGCGCCGGGGAGCTGTTTTTT.